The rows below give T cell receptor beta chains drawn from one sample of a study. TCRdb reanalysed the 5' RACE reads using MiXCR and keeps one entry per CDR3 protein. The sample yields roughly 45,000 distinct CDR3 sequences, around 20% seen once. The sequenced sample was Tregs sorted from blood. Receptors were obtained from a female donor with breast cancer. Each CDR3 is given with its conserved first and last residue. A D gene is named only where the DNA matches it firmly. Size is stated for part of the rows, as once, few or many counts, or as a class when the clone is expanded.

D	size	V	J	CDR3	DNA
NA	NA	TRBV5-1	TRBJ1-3	CASSLGSGNTIYF	TGCGCCAGCAGCCTTGGCTCTGGAAACACCATATATTTT
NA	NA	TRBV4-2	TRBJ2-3	CTSSQDLASDDTQYF	TGTACCAGCAGCCAAGATTTGGCCAGCGACGATACGCAGTATTTT
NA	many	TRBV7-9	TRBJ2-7	CASSLSGIRKEQYF	TGTGCCAGCAGCTTGTCAGGGATTAGGAAGGAGCAGTACTTC
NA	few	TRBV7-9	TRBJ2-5	CASSPARGKQETQYF	TGTGCCAGCAGCCCGGCACGGGGTAAACAAGAGACCCAGTACTTC
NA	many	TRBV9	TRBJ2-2	CASTWASVGTGELFF	TGTGCCAGCACCTGGGCTAGCGTTGGCACCGGGGAGCTGTTTTTT
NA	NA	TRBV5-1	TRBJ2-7	CASSLESPGTSDFSYEQYF	TGCGCCAGCAGCTTGGAAAGTCCCGGGACGTCGGACTTCTCCTACGAGCAGTACTTC
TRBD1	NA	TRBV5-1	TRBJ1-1	CASSGQGAGTEAFF	TGCGCCAGCAGCGGACAGGGGGCTGGCACTGAAGCTTTCTTT
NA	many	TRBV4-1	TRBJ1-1	CASSQETALPAFF	TGCGCCAGCAGCCAAGAAACAGCCCTCCCAGCTTTCTTT
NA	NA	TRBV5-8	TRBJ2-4	CASSLDGGVVKNIQYF	TGTGCCAGCAGCTTGGATGGGGGAGTGGTCAAAAACATTCAGTACTTC
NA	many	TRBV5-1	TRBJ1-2	CASSLTEAYGYTF	TGCGCCAGCAGCTTGACAGAAGCGTATGGCTACACCTTC
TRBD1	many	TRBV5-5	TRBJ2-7	CASSPLDRGVYEQYF	TGTGCCAGCAGCCCACTCGACAGGGGAGTCTACGAGCAGTACTTC
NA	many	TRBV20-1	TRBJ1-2	CSGLYRDLNYGYTF	TGCAGTGGTCTTTACAGGGACTTGAACTATGGCTACACCTTC
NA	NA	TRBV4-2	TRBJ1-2	CASSPPREVNYGYTF	TGTGCCAGCAGCCCTCCCAGGGAAGTCAACTATGGCTACACCTTC
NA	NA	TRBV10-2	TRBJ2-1	CATLGLPNEQFF	TGCGCCACCCTTGGACTTCCCAATGAGCAGTTCTTC
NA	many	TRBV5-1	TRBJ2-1	CASSLDRYNEQFF	TGCGCCAGCAGCTTGGACCGTTACAATGAGCAGTTCTTC
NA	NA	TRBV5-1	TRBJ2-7	CASRNSYEQYF	TGCGCCAGCAGAAACAGCTACGAGCAGTACTTC
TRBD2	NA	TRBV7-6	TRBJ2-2	CASSLASSGRAGGELFF	TGTGCCAGCAGCTTAGCGTCCAGCGGGAGGGCCGGCGGGGAGCTGTTTTTT
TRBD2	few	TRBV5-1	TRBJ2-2	CASRTPAGASRNTGELFF	TGCGCCAGCAGAACCCCAGCGGGAGCGTCCAGGAACACCGGGGAGCTGTTTTTT
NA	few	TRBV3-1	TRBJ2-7	CASSQGFVFSAGTYEQYF	TGTGCCAGCAGCCAAGGATTCGTGTTTTCGGCAGGGACCTACGAGCAGTACTTC
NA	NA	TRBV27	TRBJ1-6	CASRPLGNSNSPLHF	TGTGCCAGCAGGCCCTTGGGGAATTCCAATTCACCCCTCCACTTT
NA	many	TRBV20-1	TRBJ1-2	CSARGGRLPLGYTF	TGCAGTGCTAGGGGTGGACGGCTCCCCCTGGGCTACACCTTC
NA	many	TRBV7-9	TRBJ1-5	CASSLRDQPQHF	TGTGCCAGCAGCCTCCGTGATCAGCCCCAGCATTTT
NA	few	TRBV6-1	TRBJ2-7	CASSTEGPTYEQYF	TGTGCCAGCAGTACCGAAGGGCCTACCTACGAGCAGTACTTC
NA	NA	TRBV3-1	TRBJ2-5	CASSISRGQETQYF	TGTGCCAGCAGTATATCTCGGGGACAAGAGACCCAGTACTTC
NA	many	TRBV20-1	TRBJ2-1	CSAPPARYNEQFF	TGCAGTGCTCCGCCAGCCCGGTACAATGAGCAGTTCTTC
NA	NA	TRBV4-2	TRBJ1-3	CASSQDRGIQAANTIYF	TGTGCCAGCAGCCAAGATCGGGGGATCCAGGCGGCAAACACCATATATTTT
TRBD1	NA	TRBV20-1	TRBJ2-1	CSARDDSGTGGKGFEQFF	TGCAGTGCTAGAGATGACTCGGGGACAGGGGGCAAAGGGTTTGAGCAGTTCTTC
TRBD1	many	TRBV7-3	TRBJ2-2	CASSLRDRNYGELFF	TGTGCCAGCAGCTTACGGGACAGAAACTACGGGGAGCTGTTTTTT
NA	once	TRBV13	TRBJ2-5	CASSLEDTVAQYF	TGTGCCAGCAGCTTAGAAGATACGGTGGCCCAGTACTTC
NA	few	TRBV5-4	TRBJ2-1	CASSYDPSTSSYNEQFF	TGTGCCAGCAGCTATGACCCTTCCACGAGCTCCTACAATGAGCAGTTCTTC
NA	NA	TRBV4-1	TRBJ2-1	CASSQDQAYNEQFF	TGCGCCAGCAGCCAAGATCAGGCCTACAATGAGCAGTTCTTC
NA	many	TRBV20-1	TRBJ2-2	CSARGFRTGELFF	TGCAGTGCTAGAGGGTTTCGCACCGGGGAGCTGTTTTTT
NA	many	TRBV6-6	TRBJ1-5	CASRNTQGDPNQPQHF	TGTGCCAGCAGAAACACACAGGGAGATCCTAATCAGCCCCAGCATTTT
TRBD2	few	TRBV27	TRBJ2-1	CASGFFPAGVINEQFF	TGTGCCAGCGGTTTTTTCCCAGCGGGAGTAATTAATGAGCAGTTCTTC
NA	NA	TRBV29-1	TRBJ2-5	CSVEEARAETQYF	TGCAGCGTTGAAGAGGCACGCGCAGAGACCCAGTACTTC
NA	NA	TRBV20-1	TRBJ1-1	CSASFPAEAFF	TGCAGTGCTAGTTTTCCCGCTGAAGCTTTCTTT
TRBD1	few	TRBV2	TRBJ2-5	CASGGTGELRRTQYF	TGTGCCAGCGGGGGGACAGGGGAATTAAGGAGGACCCAGTACTTC
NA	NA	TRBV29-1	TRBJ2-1	CSGGTQSSYNEQFF	TGCAGCGGGGGGACGCAGAGCTCCTACAATGAGCAGTTCTTC
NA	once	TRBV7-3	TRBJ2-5	CASSTTGTPSEAQYF	TGTGCCAGCAGCACAACCGGGACACCCTCGGAGGCCCAGTACTTC
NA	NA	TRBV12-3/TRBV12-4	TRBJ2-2	CASSFGVYTGELFF	TGTGCCAGCAGTTTCGGGGTATACACCGGGGAGCTGTTTTTT
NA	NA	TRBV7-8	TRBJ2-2	CASSSTSGTHPTGELFF	TGTGCCAGCAGCTCGACTTCCGGGACCCACCCCACCGGGGAGCTGTTTTTT
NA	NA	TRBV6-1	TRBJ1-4	CASIGHREKLFF	TGTGCCAGCATCGGGCATCGCGAAAAACTGTTTTTT
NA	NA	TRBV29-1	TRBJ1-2	CSFDGPYGYTF	TGCAGCTTCGACGGGCCCTATGGCTACACCTTC
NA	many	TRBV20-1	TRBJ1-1	CSARDRRGHTEAFF	TGCAGTGCTAGAGATCGGAGGGGACACACTGAAGCTTTCTTT
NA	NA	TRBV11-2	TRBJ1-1	CASSSYRVGTEAFF	TGTGCCAGCAGCTCATACAGGGTAGGAACTGAAGCTTTCTTT
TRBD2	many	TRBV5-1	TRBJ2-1	CASSRASGYNEQFF	TGCGCCAGCAGCCGGGCTAGCGGCTACAATGAGCAGTTCTTC
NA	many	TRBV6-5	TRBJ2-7	CASSSLYEQYF	TGTGCCAGCAGTTCCCTTTACGAGCAGTACTTC
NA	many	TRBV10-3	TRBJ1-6	CAISESTSSYNSPLHF	TGTGCCATCAGTGAGTCTACCAGCTCCTATAATTCACCCCTCCACTTT
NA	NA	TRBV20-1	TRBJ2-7	CSALLPWGAGVSKFYEQYF	TGCAGTGCTTTACTACCCTGGGGGGCGGGAGTCTCCAAATTCTACGAGCAGTACTTC
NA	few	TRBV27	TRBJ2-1	CASSSRGLLAYNEQFF	TGTGCCAGCAGTTCCAGGGGACTACTGGCCTACAATGAGCAGTTCTTC
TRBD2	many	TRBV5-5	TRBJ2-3	CASSPGAGGPPDTQYF	TGTGCCAGCAGCCCTGGAGCGGGAGGCCCGCCAGATACGCAGTATTTT
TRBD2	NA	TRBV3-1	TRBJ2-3	CASSQDGGTIPYF	TGTGCCAGCAGCCAAGATGGGGGGACTATTCCGTATTTT
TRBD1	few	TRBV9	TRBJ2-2	CASSVVPGQGNTGELFF	TGTGCCAGCAGCGTAGTTCCAGGACAGGGGAACACCGGGGAGCTGTTTTTT
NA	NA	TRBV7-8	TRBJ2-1	CASSLVAGTEQFF	TGTGCCAGCAGCTTAGTTGCCGGGACTGAGCAGTTCTTC
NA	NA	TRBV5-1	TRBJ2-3	CASSPRAKEGTDTQYF	TGCGCCAGCAGCCCAAGGGCCAAGGAAGGAACAGATACGCAGTATTTT
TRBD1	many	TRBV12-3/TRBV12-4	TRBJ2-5	CASSGAGQGEETQYF	TGTGCCAGCAGTGGAGCCGGACAGGGCGAAGAGACCCAGTACTTC
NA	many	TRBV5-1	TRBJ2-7	CASSLFERDSGIQYF	TGCGCCAGCAGCCTCTTCGAGAGAGATAGCGGAATCCAGTACTTC
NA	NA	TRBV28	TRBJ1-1	CASSLVAGENTEAFF	TGTGCCAGCAGTTTGGTCGCAGGGGAGAACACTGAAGCTTTCTTT